The sequence of this T cell receptor beta chain was determined in a study of shared clonotypes between healthy human individuals. On the study more broadly: Three plates each covered CD4 naive and memory; CD8 naive two, CD8 memory one.

Deep was the level used in running the assay. Profiled with immunoSEQ multiplex PCR; TCRdb holds only in-frame clones, not every one. The repertoire holds fewer than 1 million clones, with about 96% as singletons. Germline assignment: CDR1 MDHEN and CDR2 SYDVKM. The V end lost 2 bases, the J end lost 4 bases, and 14 bases lay between the germline ends. The CDR3 runs to 15 residues. Worth noting for this clone: The antigen remains undetermined.

CD45RO-negative cells were positively selected for CCR7, leaving out terminally differentiated effector memory CD45RA+ cells. Study-wide results and limits: Generally, estimated richness proved larger in naive subsets than it did in memory subsets.

This sequence originates from a man younger than 40 in good health. J is TRBJ1-2 and V is TRBV28; no clear D gene. The specimen sequenced was naive CD8+ T cells sorted from blood. This chain's CDR3 is CASSLLRTVVYGYTF. The CDR3 nucleotides read TGTGCCAGCAGTTTACTCCGGACGGTAGTCTATGGCTACACCTTC.